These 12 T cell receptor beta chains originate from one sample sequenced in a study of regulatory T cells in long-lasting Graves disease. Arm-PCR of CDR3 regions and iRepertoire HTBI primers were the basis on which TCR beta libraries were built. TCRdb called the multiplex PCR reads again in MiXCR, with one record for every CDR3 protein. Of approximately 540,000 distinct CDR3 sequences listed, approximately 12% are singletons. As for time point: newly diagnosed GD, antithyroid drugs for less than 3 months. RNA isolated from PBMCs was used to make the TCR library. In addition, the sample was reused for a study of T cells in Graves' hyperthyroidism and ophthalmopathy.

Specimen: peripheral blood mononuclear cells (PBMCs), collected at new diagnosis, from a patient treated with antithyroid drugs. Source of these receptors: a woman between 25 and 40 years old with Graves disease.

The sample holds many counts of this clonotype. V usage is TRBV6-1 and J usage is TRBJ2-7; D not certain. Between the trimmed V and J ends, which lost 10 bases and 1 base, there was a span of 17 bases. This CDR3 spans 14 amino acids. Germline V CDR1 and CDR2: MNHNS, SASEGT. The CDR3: CATEVTFPSYEQYF. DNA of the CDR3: TGTGCCACCGAGGTCACTTTCCCATCCTACGAGCAGTACTTC.

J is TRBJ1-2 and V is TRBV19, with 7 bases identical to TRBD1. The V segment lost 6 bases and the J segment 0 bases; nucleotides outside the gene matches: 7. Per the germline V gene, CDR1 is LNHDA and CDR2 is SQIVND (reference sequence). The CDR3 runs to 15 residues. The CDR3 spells CASSPSQGANYGYTF. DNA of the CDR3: TGTGCCAGTAGCCCAAGCCAGGGGGCTAACTATGGCTACACCTTC.

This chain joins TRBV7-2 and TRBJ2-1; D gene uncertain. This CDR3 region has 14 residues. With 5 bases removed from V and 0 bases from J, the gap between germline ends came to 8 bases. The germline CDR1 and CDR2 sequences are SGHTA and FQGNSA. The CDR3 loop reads CASSPAPSYNEQFF. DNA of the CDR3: TGTGCCAGCAGCCCAGCTCCCTCCTACAATGAGCAGTTCTTC. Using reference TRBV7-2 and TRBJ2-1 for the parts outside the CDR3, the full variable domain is GAGVSQSPSNKVTEKGKDVELRCDPISGHTALYWYRQSLGQGLEFLIYFQGNSAPDKSGLPSDRFSAERTGGSVSTLTIQRTQQEDSAVYLCASSPAPSYNEQFFGPGTRLTVL.

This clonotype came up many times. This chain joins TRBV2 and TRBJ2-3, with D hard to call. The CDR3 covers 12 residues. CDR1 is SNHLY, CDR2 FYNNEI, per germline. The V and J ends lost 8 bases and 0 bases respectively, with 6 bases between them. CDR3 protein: CASGVSTDTQYF. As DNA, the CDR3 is TGTGCCAGCGGGGTGAGCACAGATACGCAGTATTTT.

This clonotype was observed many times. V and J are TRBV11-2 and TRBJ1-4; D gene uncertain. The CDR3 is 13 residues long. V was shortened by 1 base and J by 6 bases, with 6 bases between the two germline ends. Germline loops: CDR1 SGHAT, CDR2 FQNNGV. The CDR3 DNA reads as TGTGCCAGCAGCTTAGGGGGATATGAAAAACTGTTTTTT. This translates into CASSLGGYEKLFF.

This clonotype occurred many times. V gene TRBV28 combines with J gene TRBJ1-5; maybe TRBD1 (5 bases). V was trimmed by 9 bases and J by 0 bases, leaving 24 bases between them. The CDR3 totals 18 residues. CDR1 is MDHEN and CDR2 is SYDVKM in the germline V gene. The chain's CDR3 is CARNATQPITGSNQPQHF. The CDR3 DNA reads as TGTGCCAGAAACGCAACCCAACCGATAACAGGTAGCAATCAGCCCCAGCATTTT.

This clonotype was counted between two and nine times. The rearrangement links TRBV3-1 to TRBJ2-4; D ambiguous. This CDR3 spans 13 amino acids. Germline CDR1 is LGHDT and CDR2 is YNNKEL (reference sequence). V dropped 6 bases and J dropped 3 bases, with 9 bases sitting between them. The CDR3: CASRGDGKNIQYF. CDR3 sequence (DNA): TGTGCCAGCAGAGGTGATGGCAAAAACATTCAGTACTTC.

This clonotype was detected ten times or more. The CDR3 region is CASSWISGANEQFF. The CDR3, as DNA: TGTGCCAGCAGTTGGATTTCAGGGGCGAATGAGCAGTTCTTC. V gene TRBV2 combines with J gene TRBJ2-1; maybe TRBD1 (6 bases). The CDR3 has 14 residues. Germline CDR1 is SNHLY and CDR2 is FYNNEI. Between the trimmed V and J ends, which lost 5 bases and 7 bases, there was a span of 15 bases.

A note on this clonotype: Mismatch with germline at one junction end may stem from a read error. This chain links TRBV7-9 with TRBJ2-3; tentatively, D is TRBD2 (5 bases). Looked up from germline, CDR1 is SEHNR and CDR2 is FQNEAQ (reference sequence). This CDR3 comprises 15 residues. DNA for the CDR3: TGTGCCGGCAGCTTAGTGGGCGGGCCTACAGATACGCAGTATTTT. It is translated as CAGSLVGGPTDTQYF.

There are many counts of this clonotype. In nucleotides, the CDR3 is TGTGCCAGCGGCGTCGCAGATACGCAGTATTTT. The encoded protein is CASGVADTQYF. This chain connects TRBV28 to TRBJ2-3; D not resolved. V lost 8 bases to trimming and J lost 4 bases, with 7 bases between them. CDR3 length: 11 amino acids. CDR1 and CDR2 (germline): MDHEN, SYDVKM.

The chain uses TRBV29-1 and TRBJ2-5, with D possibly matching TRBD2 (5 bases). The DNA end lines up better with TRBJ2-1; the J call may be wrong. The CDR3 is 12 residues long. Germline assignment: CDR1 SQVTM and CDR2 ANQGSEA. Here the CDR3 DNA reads TGCAGCGTTGAAGGACTAAGCAATGAGCAGTTCTTC. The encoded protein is CSVEGLSNEQFF.

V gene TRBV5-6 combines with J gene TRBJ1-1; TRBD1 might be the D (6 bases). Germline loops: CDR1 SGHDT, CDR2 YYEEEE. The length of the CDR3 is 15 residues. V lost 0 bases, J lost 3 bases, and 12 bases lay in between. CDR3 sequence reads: CASSLGGATYTEAFF. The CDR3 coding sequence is TGTGCCAGCAGCTTGGGGGGGGCGACGTACACTGAAGCTTTCTTT.